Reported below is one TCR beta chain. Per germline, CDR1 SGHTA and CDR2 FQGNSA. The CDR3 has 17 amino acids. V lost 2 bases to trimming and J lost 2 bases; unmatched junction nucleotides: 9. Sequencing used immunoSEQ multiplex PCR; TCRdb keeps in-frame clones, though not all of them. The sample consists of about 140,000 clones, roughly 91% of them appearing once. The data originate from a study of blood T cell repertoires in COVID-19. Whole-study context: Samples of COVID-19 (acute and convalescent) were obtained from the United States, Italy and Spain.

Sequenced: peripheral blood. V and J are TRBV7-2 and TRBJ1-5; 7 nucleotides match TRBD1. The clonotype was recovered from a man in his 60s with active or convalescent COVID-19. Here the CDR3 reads CASSLSGRGWGNQPQHF. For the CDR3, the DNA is TGTGCCAGCAGCTTAAGCGGCAGGGGGTGGGGCAATCAGCCCCAGCATTTT.